The 18 T cell receptor beta chains below come from one sample, sequenced in a study of cytotoxic CD8 clonotypes in ibrutinib-treated CLL. Only in-frame clones appear in the TCRdb table, and some are missing; sequencing was by immunoSEQ multiplex PCR. There are around 130,000 clones in the sample; around 84% occur only once, and less than 4% lies in the top ten. The sequenced sample was PBMCs, obtained after 24 months of ibrutinib treatment. The receptors originated from a human donor with chronic lymphocytic leukemia.

J is TRBJ1-1 and V is TRBV5-4; possibly TRBD1 for D (5 bases). V lost 6 bases to trimming and J lost 11 bases, with 23 bases between them. The CDR3 runs 14 residues. CDR1 SGHNT and CDR2 YYREEE come from the germline V gene (reference sequence). This chain's CDR3 is CASNPPGPRARAFF. CDR3 DNA sequence: TGTGCCAGCAACCCACCGGGACCCCGGGCGCGGGCTTTCTTT.

This chain's CDR3 is CASSLLSSGGDPGELFF. CDR3 nucleotides: TGTGCCAGCAGTTTATTATCTAGCGGGGGGGATCCCGGGGAGCTGTTTTTT. The V call is TRBV27, the J call TRBJ2-2, with TRBD2 matching 12 bases. Trimming at V came to 1 base and at J to 6 bases, leaving 6 bases not matched to a gene. The CDR3 consists of 17 residues. CDR1 MNHEY and CDR2 SMNVEV come from the germline V gene (reference sequence).

The CDR3 spells CASSLPGGGELFF. CDR3 nucleotide sequence: TGTGCCAGCAGCCTACCGGGTGGCGGGGAGCTGTTTTTT. The genes are TRBV5-6 and TRBJ2-2; D not resolved. The CDR3 contains 13 residues. V was cut by 4 bases and J by 7 bases, with 11 bases left in between. Germline V CDR1 and CDR2: SGHDT, YYEEEE.

V usage is TRBV6-6 and J usage is TRBJ2-7; D may correspond to TRBD1 or TRBD2 (6 bases each). Trimming took off 0 bases at V and 0 bases at J, with 12 bases between the two ends. This CDR3 contains 16 residues. CDR1 and CDR2 (germline): MNHNY, SVGAGI (reference sequence). The CDR3 DNA follows: TGTGCCAGCAGTTACTCTTCGGGGGCCCTCTCCTACGAGCAGTACTTC. As protein: CASSYSSGALSYEQYF.

The rearrangement joins TRBV9 to TRBJ2-1; D perhaps matches TRBD2 (5 bases). The germline V gene encodes CDR1 SGDLS and CDR2 YYNGEE. This CDR3 is 18 amino acids long. Trimming took 1 base from V and 3 from J, leaving 20 bases between them. The CDR3 DNA reads TGTGCCAGCAGCGTAAACTTGGAGGCCGGGGTGAACTACAATGAGCAGTTCTTC. Amino acid sequence: CASSVNLEAGVNYNEQFF.

Written as DNA, the CDR3 is TGTGCCAGCAGCTTAGACCGGACTAGCCTAGAGACCCAGTACTTC. It translates to CASSLDRTSLETQYF. V is TRBV7-2 and J is TRBJ2-5, with 8 bases lining up with TRBD2. This CDR3 contains 15 residues. Per germline, CDR1 SGHTA and CDR2 FQGNSA. Trimming removed 1 base from V and 4 bases from J; junction bases left unmatched: 5.

This chain joins TRBV4-1 and TRBJ2-5; the D is unclear. Germline CDR1 MGHRA, CDR2 YSYEKL. Trimming removed 1 base at V and 0 bases at J, with 9 bases between. The CDR3 length is 15 residues. The DNA of the CDR3 is TGCGCCAGCAGCCAAGCGTCAAGGGACCAAGAGACCCAGTACTTC. Protein product: CASSQASRDQETQYF.

The rearrangement uses TRBV14 and TRBJ1-6, with D uncertain. Germline V gives CDR1 SGHDN, CDR2 FVKESK. The CDR3 is made up of 14 amino acids. Trimming left V 0 bases short and J 9 bases short, with 9 bases between. CDR3 sequence (DNA): TGTGCCAGCAGCCAAGAGGCAGGACTTTCACCCCTCCACTTT. Encoded protein: CASSQEAGLSPLHF.

This clone was recorded only once. The same CDR3 can be traced to other DNA sequences in this sample. The chain combines TRBV18 with TRBJ2-7; 7 bases align to TRBD1. This CDR3 is built from 14 residues. The V and J ends lost 3 bases and 1 base, in that order; junction bases with no gene match: 3. CDR1 KGHSH and CDR2 LQKENI come from the germline V gene. CDR3 DNA sequence: TGTGCCAGCTCACCCGGGACAGCGTCCTACGAGCAGTACTTC. This codes for CASSPGTASYEQYF.

This chain uses TRBV4-1 with TRBJ1-2; D is uncertain. CDR3 length: 13 amino acids. Germline V gene sequence: CDR1 MGHRA, CDR2 YSYEKL. V was shortened by 1 base and J by 5 bases, with 8 bases between the two germline ends. The CDR3 protein is CASSQADYYGYTF. The DNA of the CDR3 is TGCGCCAGCAGCCAAGCGGACTATTATGGCTACACCTTC.

V usage is TRBV30 and J usage is TRBJ1-2; 7 bases match TRBD1. The junction had 18 bases not matched to a gene; V was cut back by 1 base and J by 4 bases. Germline values: CDR1 GTSNPN, CDR2 SVGIG (reference sequence). The CDR3 is made up of 18 amino acids. CDR3: CAWSGGIGNRGSRYGYTF. Here the CDR3 DNA reads TGTGCCTGGAGTGGGGGGATTGGTAACAGGGGCTCTCGCTATGGCTACACCTTC.

The V and J genes are TRBV5-6 and TRBJ1-3, with D perhaps matching TRBD1 (5 bases). Trimming removed 6 bases from V and 2 bases from J, with 18 bases in between. The CDR3 is 16 residues long. CDR1 SGHDT and CDR2 YYEEEE come from the germline V gene. The CDR3 region has the DNA TGTGCCAGCACCGCCCTTGGGGGGTTAGCTGGAAACACCATATATTTT. Residues: CASTALGGLAGNTIYF.

This clone was recorded once. J is TRBJ1-2 and V is TRBV27; 12 positions match TRBD1. CDR3 size: 17 residues. Per the germline V gene, CDR1 is MNHEY and CDR2 is SMNVEV (reference sequence). Trimming removed 6 bases from V and 4 bases from J; junction bases left unmatched: 12. CDR3 loop: CASRPRDRGRKGYGYTF. The CDR3 nucleotides read TGTGCCAGCAGGCCACGGGACAGGGGGCGAAAAGGCTATGGCTACACCTTC.

The chain employs TRBV4-2 and TRBJ2-5; 8 bases agree with TRBD1. CDR3 length: 15 amino acids. CDR1 LGHNA and CDR2 YNFKEQ come from the germline V gene. J lost 1 base, V lost 5 bases, and 6 bases had no gene match. This chain's CDR3 is CASSTGTGSQETQYF. In nucleotides, the CDR3 is TGTGCCAGCAGCACCGGGACAGGTAGCCAAGAGACCCAGTACTTC.

CDR3 in amino acids: CASSLGTVYGYTF. CDR3 coding DNA: TGTGCCAGCAGCTTAGGGACAGTCTATGGCTACACCTTC. This rearrangement joins TRBV7-2 to TRBJ1-2; TRBD1 is a possible D gene (6 bases). The CDR3 consists of 13 residues. V was pared by 1 base and J by 4 bases, with 7 bases between. Per germline, CDR1 SGHTA and CDR2 FQGNSA.

The rearrangement joins TRBV30 to TRBJ1-6; the D gene is possibly TRBD1 (5 bases). The CDR3 totals 15 residues. V was shortened by 3 bases and J by 5 bases, with 14 bases between the two germline ends. Germline V lookup: CDR1 GTSNPN, CDR2 SVGIG (reference sequence). DNA of the CDR3: TGTGCCTGGAGCACTAAGGGGCAGAATAATTCACCCCTCCACTTT. It yields the protein CAWSTKGQNNSPLHF.

V and J are TRBV7-3 and TRBJ1-2, with a tentative D call TRBD1 (5 bases). CDR1 SGHTA and CDR2 FQGTGA come from the germline V gene. The CDR3 extends over 15 amino acids. The V and J ends lost 2 bases and 1 base respectively, with 11 bases between them. CDR3 bases: TGTGCCAGCAGCTTAGACAGCCTTATTAACTATGGCTACACCTTC. Its protein product is CASSLDSLINYGYTF. The full variable domain, rest sourced from reference TRBV7-3 and TRBJ1-2, is GAGVSQTPSNKVTEKGKYVELRCDPISGHTALYWYRQSLGQGPEFLIYFQGTGAADDSGLPNDRFFAVRPEGSVSTLKIQRTERGDSAVYLCASSLDSLINYGYTFGSGTRLTVV.

The rearrangement joins TRBV9 to TRBJ1-1, with 9 bases matching TRBD1. Trimming cost V 4 bases and J 4 bases; bases outside gene matches: 5. Germline V gives CDR1 SGDLS, CDR2 YYNGEE. CDR3 length: 14 residues. The CDR3 loop reads CASSSLDRGTEAFF. As DNA, the CDR3 is TGTGCCAGCAGCTCCCTGGACAGGGGCACTGAAGCTTTCTTT.